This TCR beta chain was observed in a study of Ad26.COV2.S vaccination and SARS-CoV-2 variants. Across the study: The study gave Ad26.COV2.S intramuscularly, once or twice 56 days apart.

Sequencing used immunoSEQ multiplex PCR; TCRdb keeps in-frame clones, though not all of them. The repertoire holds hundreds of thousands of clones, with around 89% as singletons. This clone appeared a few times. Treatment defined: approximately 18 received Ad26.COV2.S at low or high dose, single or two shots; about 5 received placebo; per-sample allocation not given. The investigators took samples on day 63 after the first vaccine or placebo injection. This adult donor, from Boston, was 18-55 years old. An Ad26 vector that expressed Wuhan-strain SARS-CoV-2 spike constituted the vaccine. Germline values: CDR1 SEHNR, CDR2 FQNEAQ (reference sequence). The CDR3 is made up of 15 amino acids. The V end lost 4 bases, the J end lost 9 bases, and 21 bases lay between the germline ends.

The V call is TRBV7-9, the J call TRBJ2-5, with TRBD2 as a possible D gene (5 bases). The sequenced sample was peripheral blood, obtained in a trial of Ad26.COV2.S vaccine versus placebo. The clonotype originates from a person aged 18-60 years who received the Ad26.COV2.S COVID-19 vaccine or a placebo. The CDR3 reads CASSSPVDTPEAQYF. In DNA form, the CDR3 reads TGTGCCAGCAGCTCACCGGTCGACACACCGGAGGCCCAGTACTTC. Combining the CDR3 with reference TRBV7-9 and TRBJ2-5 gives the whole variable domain DTGVSQNPRHKITKRGQNVTFRCDPISEHNRLYWYRQTLGQGPEFLTYFQNEAQLEKSRLLSDRFSAERPKGSFSTLEIQRTEQGDSAMYLCASSSPVDTPEAQYFGPGTRLLVL.